The rows below give T cell receptor beta chains drawn from one sample of a study of shared clonotypes between healthy human individuals. Libraries were prepared by immunoSEQ multiplex PCR; TCRdb keeps only in-frame clonotypes and omits some of them. The sample yields roughly 490,000 clones, 76% seen once. The sample comprised PBMCs. The receptors originated from a woman aged 40 to 55 in good health. Some clones in this sample may be carry-over from other donors' samples. Both conserved end residues are part of each CDR3. D genes are given only for firm matches. Size is omitted from some rows. Given values are once, few, many or a class for expanded clones.

TRBV11-1	TRBJ2-7	15	TRBD2	NA	TGTGCCAGCAGCTTAGTTTCTAGCGGGAGTGTCGAGCAGTACTTC	CASSLVSSGSVEQYF
TRBV19	TRBJ2-1	14	TRBD2	NA	TGTGCCAGTGGTCCCCAGGCGGGAGGGGTCACGCAGTTCTTC	CASGPQAGGVTQFF
TRBV5-8	TRBJ2-5	13	NA	NA	TGTGCCAGCAGCTTCGGGGCGGAGAGGGCCCAGTACTTC	CASSFGAERAQYF
TRBV28	TRBJ2-1	15	TRBD1	NA	TGTGCCAGCACCCCGGACAGGGGCTCCTACAATGAGCAGTTCTTC	CASTPDRGSYNEQFF
TRBV11-2	TRBJ1-1	15	NA	many	TGTGCCAGCAGCACCCCGGGACGGAAGAACACTGAAGCTTTCTTT	CASSTPGRKNTEAFF
TRBV18	TRBJ2-2	14	TRBD1	NA	TGTGCCAGCTCCGGCGGACAGGGGACCGGGGAGCTGTTTTTT	CASSGGQGTGELFF
TRBV5-6	TRBJ2-6	16	NA	NA	TGTGCCAGCAGCTTGCCAGGGGACTCTGGGGCCAACGTCCTGACTTTC	CASSLPGDSGANVLTF
TRBV28	TRBJ2-2	12	NA	NA	TGTGCCAGCAGACTAGCCACCGGGGAGCTGTTTTTT	CASRLATGELFF
TRBV4-2	TRBJ2-3	14	TRBD1	NA	TGTGCCAGCAGCAAGGGGGCATTGACAGATACGCAGTATTTT	CASSKGALTDTQYF
TRBV7-3	TRBJ2-5	15	NA	NA	TGTGCCAGCAGCTTAATGCCGGGGCCACAAGAGACCCAGTACTTC	CASSLMPGPQETQYF
TRBV10-3	TRBJ2-7	13	NA	NA	TGTGCCACCAACCGGGACTCCCGTCCCGAGCAGTACTTC	CATNRDSRPEQYF
TRBV7-2	TRBJ1-5	13	NA	NA	TGTGCCAGCAGCCGTGGGGAGGATCAGCCCCAGCATTTT	CASSRGEDQPQHF
TRBV6-6	TRBJ2-7	15	NA	NA	TGTGCCAGCAGTTACTACGGGGGCGAGGAGTCCGAGCAGTACTTC	CASSYYGGEESEQYF
TRBV2	TRBJ2-7	13	NA	NA	TGTGCCAGCAGGCCCGGGATCTACTACGAGCAGTACTTC	CASRPGIYYEQYF
TRBV27	TRBJ2-3	16	NA	NA	TGTGCCAGCAGTTTCTCAGGGGATATCGGCGCAGATACGCAGTATTTT	CASSFSGDIGADTQYF
TRBV5-4	TRBJ2-7	15	NA	few	TGTGCCAGCAGCTTGGGTCCAGTCGATCCCTACGAGCAGTACTTC	CASSLGPVDPYEQYF
TRBV7-2	TRBJ2-1	15	TRBD2	NA	TGTGCCAGCAGCTTAGCGGCTAGCGGCCACAATGAGCAGTTCTTC	CASSLAASGHNEQFF
TRBV18	TRBJ2-3	17	NA	NA	TGTGCCAGCTCACCCCTTGGGCGGGGATCTAGCACAGATACGCAGTATTTT	CASSPLGRGSSTDTQYF
TRBV9	TRBJ2-3	18	TRBD2	NA	TGTGCCAGCAGCGTAGCTTTCGGAGCGGGAGGTCGCACAGATACGCAGTATTTT	CASSVAFGAGGRTDTQYF
TRBV5-6	TRBJ1-1	13	TRBD1	NA	TGTGCCAGCAGCTTCAGGGGGCTTACTGAAGCTTTCTTT	CASSFRGLTEAFF
TRBV2	TRBJ2-7	10	NA	NA	TGTGCCAGCAGTGGGTTAGAGCAGTACTTC	CASSGLEQYF
TRBV5-1	TRBJ1-2	14	NA	NA	TGCGCCAGCAGCTTGGAGCGGGGCTTAGAAGGCTACACCTTC	CASSLERGLEGYTF
TRBV2	TRBJ1-2	11	NA	NA	TGTGCCAGCAGGGAAAACGGAGGCTACACCTTC	CASRENGGYTF
TRBV6-4	TRBJ2-3	13	NA	NA	TGTGCCAGCAGTCCATCCACCGCAGATACGCAGTATTTT	CASSPSTADTQYF
TRBV28	TRBJ2-5	15	NA	NA	TGTGCCAGCAGTTTAGTTCCCTTAGGCCAAGAGACCCAGTACTTC	CASSLVPLGQETQYF
TRBV5-1	TRBJ1-3	15	NA	NA	TGCGCCAGCAGCTGGGGGACTCAGCCTGGAAACACCATATATTTT	CASSWGTQPGNTIYF
TRBV19	TRBJ2-7	14	NA	NA	TGTGCCAGTAGTAGGTCGCGGAACTCCTACGAGCAGTACTTC	CASSRSRNSYEQYF
TRBV30	TRBJ1-6	14	TRBD1	NA	TGTGCCTGGAGCGTAGGGGGCCAAAATTCACCCCTCCACTTT	CAWSVGGQNSPLHF
TRBV9	TRBJ1-2	14	NA	NA	TGTGCCAGCAGCGTAGACGGGACGGCCTATGGCTACACCTTC	CASSVDGTAYGYTF
TRBV11-2	TRBJ2-4	13	NA	NA	TGTGCCAGCAGCTTTCAGGCCAAAAACATTCAGTACTTC	CASSFQAKNIQYF
TRBV19	TRBJ2-5	12	NA	NA	TGTGCCAGTAGTATAGATCGGGAGACCCAGTACTTC	CASSIDRETQYF
TRBV5-4	TRBJ1-2	14	NA	many	TGTGCCAGCAGCTTGGGCCCGGGTTGGAGTGGCTACACCTTC	CASSLGPGWSGYTF
TRBV2	TRBJ2-7	11	NA	few	TGTGCCAGCAGTGAACTTGGCGTGCAGTACTTC	CASSELGVQYF
TRBV5-1	TRBJ2-3	18	TRBD2	NA	TGCGCCAGCAGCTTGCGCCCTAGCGGGCATACCTCTATAGATACGCAGTATTTT	CASSLRPSGHTSIDTQYF
TRBV28	TRBJ2-7	15	NA	NA	TGTGCCAGCAGTTTGGCCCCTGGTCTAGGCTACGAGCAGTACTTC	CASSLAPGLGYEQYF
TRBV30	TRBJ1-5	12	TRBD1	NA	TGTGCCTGGAGTGTAGGGCAGGGGGCCCAGCATTTT	CAWSVGQGAQHF
TRBV28	TRBJ2-1	16	NA	few	TGTGCCAGCAGTTTTTGGGGGCGGGAGATAGACTATGAGCAGTTCTTC	CASSFWGREIDYEQFF
TRBV15	TRBJ1-5	16	NA	NA	TGTGCCACCAGCAGGGGCGGGGGATATAGCAATCAGCCCCAGCATTTT	CATSRGGGYSNQPQHF
TRBV6-5	TRBJ2-7	12	NA	once	TGTGCCAGCAGTCCAAGTGGGGGCGAGCAGTACTTC	CASSPSGGEQYF
TRBV29-1	TRBJ2-7	13	TRBD1	NA	TGCAGCGGTACAGGGGTAAGTCACGGCGAGCAGTACTTC	CSGTGVSHGEQYF
TRBV2	TRBJ2-1	15	NA	few	TGTGCCAGCAGTGATGGGGGAGTAAACTACAATGAGCAGTTCTTC	CASSDGGVNYNEQFF
TRBV6-1	TRBJ1-4	14	NA	NA	TGTGCCAGCAAAGAGGGGGGGACTAATGAAAAACTGTTTTTT	CASKEGGTNEKLFF
TRBV5-1	TRBJ2-1	14	NA	NA	TGCGCCAGCAGCTTGGATCGACGGCTGGCTGAGCAGTTCTTC	CASSLDRRLAEQFF
TRBV28	TRBJ1-6	14	TRBD1	NA	TGTGCCACCCTAGGACAGGGTGGCATTTCACCCCTCCACTTT	CATLGQGGISPLHF
TRBV7-9	TRBJ2-7	16	NA	NA	TGTGCCAGCAGCTTTAGTGGGACCGATTCCGGTTACGAGCAGTACTTC	CASSFSGTDSGYEQYF
TRBV2	TRBJ1-2	15	NA	few	TGTGCCAGCAGTGATGGACGGGCGCTGGGTTGGGGCTACACCTTC	CASSDGRALGWGYTF
TRBV7-2	TRBJ2-7	18	TRBD2	NA	TGTGCCAGCAGCTTAGTGCAGTTAGCGGGAGTACTAGGGGACGAGCAGTACTTC	CASSLVQLAGVLGDEQYF
TRBV13	TRBJ2-1	15	TRBD2	NA	TGTGCCAGCAGCTTACTAGCGGGACCGTACAATGAGCAGTTCTTC	CASSLLAGPYNEQFF
TRBV7-9	TRBJ2-3	16	NA	NA	TGTGCCAGCAGCCTCTCCCGGGCCCTGGGAGGAGATACGCAGTATTTT	CASSLSRALGGDTQYF
TRBV5-1	TRBJ2-7	11	NA	NA	TGCGCCAGCAGCTCGCCCTACGAGCAGTACTTC	CASSSPYEQYF
TRBV4-1	TRBJ1-5	18	NA	NA	TGCGCCAGCAGCCAGCGGGCCCTGGGCCAGGGAAGGACGGCGCCCCAGCATTTT	CASSQRALGQGRTAPQHF
TRBV27	TRBJ2-3	12	NA	NA	TGTGCCAGCAGTTTATCGAGGGGGACGCAGTATTTT	CASSLSRGTQYF
TRBV11-3	TRBJ2-2	15	NA	once	TGTGCCAGCAGCTTAGGGCAGGAGGCCTCAGGGGAGCTGTTTTTT	CASSLGQEASGELFF